The T cell receptor beta chain under discussion was sequenced for a study of cytomegalovirus exposure and HLA in healthy donors (dated by TCRdb to about 2017). For the wider study: A later analysis indicated that the 95 to 150 validation repertoires were generated on the platform also employed for the approximately 700 repertoires of the first cohort. The study combined high-throughput TCR immunosequencing, statistical association of individual TCRs with disease status, and machine learning to predict cytomegalovirus infection status. A separate validation cohort of approximately 130 different subjects was used in addition to the roughly 640-subject first cohort. The study was designed to test whether signatures of past pathogen exposure could be identified by cataloging public T cell receptors. The paper as a whole reports these results and caveats: The classifier was reported to diagnose cytomegalovirus status with high specificity and sensitivity in both the original and validation cohorts. According to the authors, the approach could potentially be generalized to other disease states and immunological phenotypes. The study gave a list of over 150 TCR beta chains associated with cytomegalovirus. Subsequent analysis determined that TCRs grouped into clusters in the first cohort also showed a tendency toward co-occurrence across the 120 validation repertoires, and about 93% of cluster scores exceeded 0. The validation cohort had no HLA typing available for a later analysis, so co-occurrence within that cohort was assessed over all 120 or so repertoires. Three of the identified cytomegalovirus-associated TCR beta chains were confirmed in vitro to be specific for cytomegalovirus antigens. Most TCR sequences were observed very rarely across donors, whereas some public TCRs were present in many individuals.

Worth noting for this clone: It lacks a known antigen. No base quality information exists; no much larger clone differs at one position.

Donors formed part of the validation cohort, which comprised 120 subjects and was distinct from the first cohort of several hundred subjects. The protocol used for the library was the immunoSEQ multiplex PCR assay. The published analysis was carried out like this. A statistical classification framework was built for diagnosing cytomegalovirus status from the catalog of TCR beta chain sequences. What TCRdb holds here is the immuneACCESS table cut down to in-frame rearrangements. Part of the clones is not present; checked against another copy, under half of the missing clones reflect an unresolved V gene, and the others are unexplained. V, J and clone size derive from that table, while D and trimming were established from the DNA sequence. In this sample the table shows about 44,000 clones, approximately 93% of which occur a single time. The ten largest make up 2.1% of the sample. The germline V gene specifies MDHEN as CDR1 and SYDVKM as CDR2. V and J are truncated by 3 bases and 0 bases respectively, leaving an intervening sequence of 8 bases. The CDR3, from cysteine to phenylalanine, totals 14 residues. Only CDR3 DNA remains: 42 bases, in frame from the first base.

This TCR was sampled from a woman aged 18-29 years in good health and CMV-seronegative. What was sequenced was PBMCs. The sequence joins TRBV28 to TRBJ1-1, with a tentative D gene TRBD1 over 6 matching bases. The base sequence is TGTGCCAGCAGTTTGTCAGGGGTGAACACTGAAGCTTTCTTT. This translates into CASSLSGVNTEAFF.